This T cell receptor (beta chain) came from a study of Ad26.COV2.S vaccination and SARS-CoV-2 variants. Study information: The donor participated in the COV1001 trial, in its Ad26.COV2.S arm. Recipients of Ad26.COV2.S got it intramuscularly, once or twice 56 days apart. Broader study findings: An underestimation of total T cell responses may have resulted from the TCR breadth and depth analyses. Reportedly, after vaccination the spike-specific CD8+ and CD4+ T cell responses displayed substantial breadth.

Documented treatment: 15 to 20 received Ad26.COV2.S at low or high dose, single or two shots; five or six received placebo; per-sample allocation not given. Collection of samples fell on day 63 after the first vaccine or placebo injection. As regards this clone: What it binds is unknown.

Repertoires were generated with immunoSEQ multiplex PCR, while TCRdb's copy carries only in-frame clones and drops some. The table records around 450,000 clones, over 75% of them present only once. Sample: peripheral blood, taken in a trial of Ad26.COV2.S vaccine versus placebo. The sequence derives from a person aged 18-65 years who received the Ad26.COV2.S COVID-19 vaccine or a placebo.

CDR3 DNA: TGTGCCAGCAGCCGGGACGGCACAGATACGCAGTATTTT. Translation: CASSRDGTDTQYF. This rearrangement joins TRBV12-3 or TRBV12-4 to TRBJ2-3; D may correspond to TRBD1 or TRBD2 (5 bases each). The CDR3 sequence is 13 residues long. Trimming removed 6 bases from V and 1 base from J, with 8 bases in between.